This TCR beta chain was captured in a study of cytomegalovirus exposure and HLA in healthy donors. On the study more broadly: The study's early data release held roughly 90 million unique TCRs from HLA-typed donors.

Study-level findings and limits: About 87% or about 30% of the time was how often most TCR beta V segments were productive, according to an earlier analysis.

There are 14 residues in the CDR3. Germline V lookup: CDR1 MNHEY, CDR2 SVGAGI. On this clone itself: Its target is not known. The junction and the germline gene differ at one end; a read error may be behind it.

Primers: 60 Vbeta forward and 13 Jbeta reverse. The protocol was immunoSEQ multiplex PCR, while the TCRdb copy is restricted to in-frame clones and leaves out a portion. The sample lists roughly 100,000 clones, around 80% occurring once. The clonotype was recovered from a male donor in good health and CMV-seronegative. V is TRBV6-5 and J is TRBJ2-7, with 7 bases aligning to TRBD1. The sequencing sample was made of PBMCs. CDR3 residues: CASSYSRGTESMHF. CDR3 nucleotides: TGTGCCAGCAGTTACTCGAGAGGGACAGAGAGCATGCACTTC.